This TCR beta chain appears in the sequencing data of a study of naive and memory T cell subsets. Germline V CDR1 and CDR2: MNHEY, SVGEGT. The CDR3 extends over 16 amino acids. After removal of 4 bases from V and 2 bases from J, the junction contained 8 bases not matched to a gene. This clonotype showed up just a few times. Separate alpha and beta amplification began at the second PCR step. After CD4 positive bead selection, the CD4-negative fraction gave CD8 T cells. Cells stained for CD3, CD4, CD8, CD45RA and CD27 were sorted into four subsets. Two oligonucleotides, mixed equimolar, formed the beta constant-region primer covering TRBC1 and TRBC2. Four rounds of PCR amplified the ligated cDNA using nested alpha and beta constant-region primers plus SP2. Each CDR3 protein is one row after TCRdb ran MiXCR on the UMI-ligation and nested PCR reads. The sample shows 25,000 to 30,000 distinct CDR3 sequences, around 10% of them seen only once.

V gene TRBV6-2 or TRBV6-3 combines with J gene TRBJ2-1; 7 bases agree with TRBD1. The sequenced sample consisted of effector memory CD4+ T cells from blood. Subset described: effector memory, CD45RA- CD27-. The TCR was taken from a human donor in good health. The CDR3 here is CASSSRQGGAYNEQFF. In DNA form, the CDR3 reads TGTGCCAGCAGTTCCCGACAGGGTGGGGCCTACAATGAGCAGTTCTTC.